This TCR beta chain was sequenced for a study of cytomegalovirus exposure and HLA in healthy donors. Germline V gene lookup returns CDR1 SGHDT and CDR2 YYEEEE. V shed 0 bases and J shed 0 bases, with 10 bases lying between them. This CDR3 contains 16 residues. The primer mix had 60 Vbeta and 13 Jbeta primers. Repertoires were generated with immunoSEQ multiplex PCR, while TCRdb's copy carries only in-frame clones and drops some. The sample table sets out 150,000 to 200,000 clones. The gene calls are TRBV5-6 and TRBJ2-1; D uncertain. This TCR came from a woman in her sixties in good health and CMV-seronegative. Sequenced material: PBMCs. The DNA for the CDR3 is TGTGCCAGCAGCTTGGTGAGCCTGAGCTCCTACAATGAGCAGTTCTTC. This translates into CASSLVSLSSYNEQFF.